This T cell receptor beta chain stems from a study of graft-versus-host responses after intestinal transplantation. As for the study in general: Multivisceral, liver-intestinal, or isolated intestinal grafts were transplanted into recipients. After anti-thymocyte globulin induction, recipients took tacrolimus and steroids for around three years.

Study findings and constraints: GvH clones were identified in recipient marrow, with some first appearing in ileum or blood. Early post-transplant HvG declines were associated with peak circulating GvH clone levels.

The CDR3 has 14 residues. Trimming took off 0 bases at V and 0 bases at J, with 6 bases between the two ends. Germline values: CDR1 SGHNT, CDR2 YYREEE (reference sequence). TCRdb's copy holds only in-frame clones and misses some; the assay was immunoSEQ multiplex PCR. The sample includes about 90,000 clones, 94% seen only once; the top ten take 0.15% to 0.2%. With respect to this clone: Its antigen is still unknown.

This TCR was recovered from a human donor who was the organ donor for an intestinal transplant. The chain has TRBV5-4 and TRBJ1-1; no reliable D call. The specimen comprised unstimulated CD4+ T cells sorted from spleen or lymph node cells, sampled before transplant. The chain's CDR3 is CASSLVSVNTEAFF. Written as DNA, the CDR3 is TGTGCCAGCAGCTTGGTGTCTGTGAACACTGAAGCTTTCTTT. Filled out from reference TRBV5-4 and TRBJ1-1, the complete variable domain reads ETGVTQSPTHLIKTRGQQVTLRCSSQSGHNTVSWYQQALGQGPQFIFQYYREEENGRGNFPPRFSGLQFPNYSSELNVNALELDDSALYLCASSLVSVNTEAFFGQGTRLTVV.